This section outlines one T cell receptor beta chain sequence together with its context. Its antigen remains unknown. Germline V gene lookup returns CDR1 MGHRA and CDR2 YSYEKL. The ends were cut back, 4 bases at V and 2 bases at J, with 15 bases in the middle. CDR3 length equals 15 residues. These data belong to a study of T-cell memory formation after mild COVID-19. General study findings and limits: Among CD4+ contracting clones, most were CM and EM, and CD8+ ones EMRA.

5'RACE with constant-segment primers built TCRalpha and TCRbeta cDNA libraries with UMIs. Using its own MiXCR run on the 5' RACE reads, TCRdb lists one record per CDR3 protein. The sample yields approximately 100,000 distinct CDR3 sequences, around an eighth seen once. This TCR was sampled from an adult woman who had mild COVID-19 (a few samples of this study predate the infection). Cell type and time point are not known. Sequencing input: PBMCs or a T cell subset sorted from them (not recorded which). The chain couples TRBV4-1 to TRBJ2-7; the D is unclear. The CDR3 DNA reads TGCGCCAGCAGCCCCCGAGTGGCTTCCCCCTACGAGCAGTACTTC. Translating gives CASSPRVASPYEQYF.